These T cell receptor beta chains were read from a single sample in a study of blood T cells in healthy people across ages. MiXCR was run by TCRdb on the 5' RACE reads, yielding one entry per CDR3 protein. The sample holds roughly 1,500,000 distinct CDR3 sequences, 42% seen once. The sequenced sample was blood. These TCRs come from a woman younger than 35 in good health. CDR3s include the opening cysteine and the closing phenylalanine or tryptophan. Each record gives: CDR3 DNA, CDR3 protein, J gene, clone size, D gene, V gene. A D gene is named only where the DNA matches it firmly. Size values are once, few and many counts, or a class for expanded clones, and some rows have none.

CDR3nt: TGTGCCAGCAGTCCGAGTGTGCAGCTCGAGCAGTACTTC
CDR3aa: CASSPSVQLEQYF
j_gene: TRBJ2-7
abundance: once
d_gene: NA
v_gene: TRBV27

CDR3nt: TGTGCCAGCAGCCCGGTAGGCCTCACAGATACGCAGTATTTT
CDR3aa: CASSPVGLTDTQYF
j_gene: TRBJ2-3
abundance: NA
d_gene: NA
v_gene: TRBV7-9

CDR3nt: TGCAGTGCTAGGACGATTATTTCGATCTCTGAGGACGAGCAGTACTTC
CDR3aa: CSARTIISISEDEQYF
j_gene: TRBJ2-7
abundance: NA
d_gene: NA
v_gene: TRBV20-1

CDR3nt: TGTGCCAGCAGCGTAGCCCAGTTAAACTCTCAAGAGACCCAGTACTTC
CDR3aa: CASSVAQLNSQETQYF
j_gene: TRBJ2-5
abundance: NA
d_gene: NA
v_gene: TRBV9

CDR3nt: TGTGCCAGCAGTGAAGGGCTAGCGGTCAGCTCCTACGAGCAGTACTTC
CDR3aa: CASSEGLAVSSYEQYF
j_gene: TRBJ2-7
abundance: NA
d_gene: TRBD2
v_gene: TRBV6-1

CDR3nt: TGTGCCACCAAGGCTAGCGGGGGGCCCGGGGAGCTGTTTTTT
CDR3aa: CATKASGGPGELFF
j_gene: TRBJ2-2
abundance: NA
d_gene: TRBD2
v_gene: TRBV24-1

CDR3nt: TGTGCCAGCAGCTCCCCTACCGTGGAGACCCAGTACTTC
CDR3aa: CASSSPTVETQYF
j_gene: TRBJ2-5
abundance: few
d_gene: NA
v_gene: TRBV28

CDR3nt: TGTGCCAGCAGTTCCCGGGACAATCTAGACAGGCTGTACGAGCAGTACTTC
CDR3aa: CASSSRDNLDRLYEQYF
j_gene: TRBJ2-7
abundance: NA
d_gene: NA
v_gene: TRBV27

CDR3nt: TGTGCCAGCAGTGTCCAGGATAGCTATGGCTACACCTTC
CDR3aa: CASSVQDSYGYTF
j_gene: TRBJ1-2
abundance: NA
d_gene: NA
v_gene: TRBV2

CDR3nt: TGTGCCAGCCACGGGGGGAACAATCAGCCCCAGCATTTT
CDR3aa: CASHGGNNQPQHF
j_gene: TRBJ1-5
abundance: NA
d_gene: NA
v_gene: TRBV2

CDR3nt: TGCAGTGCTCTACTAGCGGGAGAGAGGGTAAATGGTGGGGCCAACGTCCTGACTTTC
CDR3aa: CSALLAGERVNGGANVLTF
j_gene: TRBJ2-6
abundance: NA
d_gene: TRBD2
v_gene: TRBV20-1

CDR3nt: TGCGCCAGCAGCCAAGATAACCCCCAAAGCAACAGGCGACAAGGTAGCTATGGCTACACCTTC
CDR3aa: CASSQDNPQSNRRQGSYGYTF
j_gene: TRBJ1-2
abundance: NA
d_gene: NA
v_gene: TRBV4-1

CDR3nt: TGCGCCAGCAGCCCGGGGGGGCTAGAAGATACGCAGTATTTT
CDR3aa: CASSPGGLEDTQYF
j_gene: TRBJ2-3
abundance: NA
d_gene: TRBD2
v_gene: TRBV4-1

CDR3nt: TGTGCCAGCAGTGAATATACAGGAGTTGCCTACGAGCAGTACTTC
CDR3aa: CASSEYTGVAYEQYF
j_gene: TRBJ2-7
abundance: few
d_gene: NA
v_gene: TRBV6-1

CDR3nt: TGTGCCAGCAGTGACGACAGGGGGACTGAAGCTTTCTTT
CDR3aa: CASSDDRGTEAFF
j_gene: TRBJ1-1
abundance: NA
d_gene: TRBD1
v_gene: TRBV6-5

CDR3nt: TGTGCCAGCACCCCCTGGGGGGGAGCTGAAGCTTTCTTT
CDR3aa: CASTPWGGAEAFF
j_gene: TRBJ1-1
abundance: NA
d_gene: NA
v_gene: TRBV6-1

CDR3nt: TGCAGTGCTAGAGACGGAGGGACTGGGAGGGAAGAGCAGTTCTTC
CDR3aa: CSARDGGTGREEQFF
j_gene: TRBJ2-1
abundance: NA
d_gene: TRBD2
v_gene: TRBV20-1

CDR3nt: TGTGCCAGCAGTTACTCTTTTGGTCGCGGCTTTGACTCTGGAAACACCATATATTTT
CDR3aa: CASSYSFGRGFDSGNTIYF
j_gene: TRBJ1-3
abundance: NA
d_gene: NA
v_gene: TRBV6-5

CDR3nt: TGCGCCAGCAGTCCCCTGCCGGTTACTGAAGCTTTCTTT
CDR3aa: CASSPLPVTEAFF
j_gene: TRBJ1-1
abundance: NA
d_gene: NA
v_gene: TRBV5-1

CDR3nt: TGCGCCAGCAGCCAAGATAAGGGGCGGAGACGAAATTCACCCCTCCACTTT
CDR3aa: CASSQDKGRRRNSPLHF
j_gene: TRBJ1-6
abundance: once
d_gene: NA
v_gene: TRBV4-1

CDR3nt: TGCAGTGCTAGCGGAGGGTCAGACTCTGGAAACACCATATATTTT
CDR3aa: CSASGGSDSGNTIYF
j_gene: TRBJ1-3
abundance: few
d_gene: NA
v_gene: TRBV20-1

CDR3nt: TGTGCCAGCTTAGCTTCCGTGACCGGGACTAGTAGTGGCGAGCAGTACTTC
CDR3aa: CASLASVTGTSSGEQYF
j_gene: TRBJ2-7
abundance: few
d_gene: TRBD2
v_gene: TRBV28

CDR3nt: TGTGCCAGCAGCCAAGATAACCGGGATGGCTACACCTTC
CDR3aa: CASSQDNRDGYTF
j_gene: TRBJ1-2
abundance: few
d_gene: NA
v_gene: TRBV4-2

CDR3nt: TGTGCCACCGGCCCAGTGGACACTGAAGCTTTCTTT
CDR3aa: CATGPVDTEAFF
j_gene: TRBJ1-1
abundance: NA
d_gene: NA
v_gene: TRBV6-5

CDR3nt: TGTGCCACCAGTGATCCCGGACTAGCGGGAGCCACCGGGGAGCTGTTTTTT
CDR3aa: CATSDPGLAGATGELFF
j_gene: TRBJ2-2
abundance: few
d_gene: TRBD2
v_gene: TRBV24-1

CDR3nt: TGTGCCAGCAGTTTGGGCGGGAGGGCCGTCTACGAGCAGTACTTC
CDR3aa: CASSLGGRAVYEQYF
j_gene: TRBJ2-7
abundance: NA
d_gene: TRBD2
v_gene: TRBV27

CDR3nt: TGTGCCAGTAGTCCCCCGGGGTTTGGGTATGGCTACACCTTC
CDR3aa: CASSPPGFGYGYTF
j_gene: TRBJ1-2
abundance: few
d_gene: NA
v_gene: TRBV19

CDR3nt: TGTGCCAGCAGTTACGGTGGGGTAAATTCACCCCTCCACTTT
CDR3aa: CASSYGGVNSPLHF
j_gene: TRBJ1-6
abundance: NA
d_gene: NA
v_gene: TRBV6-6

CDR3nt: TGCAGCGGATACAGGGATAGTGAGCAGTTCTTC
CDR3aa: CSGYRDSEQFF
j_gene: TRBJ2-1
abundance: NA
d_gene: NA
v_gene: TRBV29-1

CDR3nt: TGTGCCAGCACTCAGACAGGGGACACTGAAGCTTTCTTT
CDR3aa: CASTQTGDTEAFF
j_gene: TRBJ1-1
abundance: NA
d_gene: TRBD1
v_gene: TRBV2

CDR3nt: TGTGCCAGCAGTCGAGCGACAGCCCGCACAGATACGCAGTATTTT
CDR3aa: CASSRATARTDTQYF
j_gene: TRBJ2-3
abundance: once
d_gene: NA
v_gene: TRBV27

CDR3nt: TGTGCCAGCAGCGTAGACCTAGTTAATGAGCAGTTCTTC
CDR3aa: CASSVDLVNEQFF
j_gene: TRBJ2-1
abundance: NA
d_gene: NA
v_gene: TRBV7-6

CDR3nt: TGTGCCACCAGTGATTGGGCAGGGGAAGAGACCCAGTACTTC
CDR3aa: CATSDWAGEETQYF
j_gene: TRBJ2-5
abundance: NA
d_gene: NA
v_gene: TRBV24-1

CDR3nt: TGTGCCAGCAGCCAGTGGGAAGGGTATTTGATGGACACCGGGGAGCTGTTTTTT
CDR3aa: CASSQWEGYLMDTGELFF
j_gene: TRBJ2-2
abundance: NA
d_gene: NA
v_gene: TRBV3-1

CDR3nt: TGTGCCAGCAGTGAGGAGGCTGCGAACACCGGGGAGCTGTTTTTT
CDR3aa: CASSEEAANTGELFF
j_gene: TRBJ2-2
abundance: NA
d_gene: NA
v_gene: TRBV6-1

CDR3nt: TGTGCCATCAGTGAGAGGGTAGCGGGAACCAATGAGCAGTTCTTC
CDR3aa: CAISERVAGTNEQFF
j_gene: TRBJ2-1
abundance: once
d_gene: TRBD2
v_gene: TRBV10-3

CDR3nt: TGTGCCAGCAGTTATAAGGACTACTCCTACAATGAGCAGTTCTTC
CDR3aa: CASSYKDYSYNEQFF
j_gene: TRBJ2-1
abundance: few
d_gene: NA
v_gene: TRBV6-8

CDR3nt: TGTGCCATCAGTGGAGGGAACATCAGCACGATCTTTCCTGGAAACACCATATATTTT
CDR3aa: CAISGGNISTIFPGNTIYF
j_gene: TRBJ1-3
abundance: NA
d_gene: NA
v_gene: TRBV10-3

CDR3nt: TGTGCCAGCAGTTTAACTGGACTAGCGGACAATGAGCAGTTCTTC
CDR3aa: CASSLTGLADNEQFF
j_gene: TRBJ2-1
abundance: few
d_gene: TRBD2
v_gene: TRBV28

CDR3nt: TGTGCCAGCAGCGATAAAGACCTTGGGAATGAGCAGTTCTTC
CDR3aa: CASSDKDLGNEQFF
j_gene: TRBJ2-1
abundance: few
d_gene: NA
v_gene: TRBV7-9

CDR3nt: TGTGCCATCAGTGAGATTGGGACAGGCGGGCAAGAGACCCAGTACTTC
CDR3aa: CAISEIGTGGQETQYF
j_gene: TRBJ2-5
abundance: NA
d_gene: TRBD1
v_gene: TRBV10-3

CDR3nt: TGTGCCAGCACCCTAACCGGACCATGGGGCTACACCTTC
CDR3aa: CASTLTGPWGYTF
j_gene: TRBJ1-2
abundance: few
d_gene: NA
v_gene: TRBV7-9

CDR3nt: TGCAGTGCTAGAGATCCGGCAGGGGAAGGTGAAAAACTGTTTTTT
CDR3aa: CSARDPAGEGEKLFF
j_gene: TRBJ1-4
abundance: NA
d_gene: NA
v_gene: TRBV20-1